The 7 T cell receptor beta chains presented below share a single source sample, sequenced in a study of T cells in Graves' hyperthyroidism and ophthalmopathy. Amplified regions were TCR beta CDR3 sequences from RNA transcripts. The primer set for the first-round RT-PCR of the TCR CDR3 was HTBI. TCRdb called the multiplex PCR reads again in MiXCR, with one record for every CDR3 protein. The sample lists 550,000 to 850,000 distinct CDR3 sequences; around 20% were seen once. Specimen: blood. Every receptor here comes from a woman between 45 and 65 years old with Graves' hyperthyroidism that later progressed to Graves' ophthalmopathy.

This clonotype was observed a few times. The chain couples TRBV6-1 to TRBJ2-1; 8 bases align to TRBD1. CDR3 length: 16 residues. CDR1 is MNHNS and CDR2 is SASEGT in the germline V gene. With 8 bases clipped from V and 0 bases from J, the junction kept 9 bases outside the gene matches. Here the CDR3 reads CASGRTGLSSYNEQFF. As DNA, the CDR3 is TGTGCCAGCGGACGGACAGGGCTAAGCTCCTACAATGAGCAGTTCTTC.

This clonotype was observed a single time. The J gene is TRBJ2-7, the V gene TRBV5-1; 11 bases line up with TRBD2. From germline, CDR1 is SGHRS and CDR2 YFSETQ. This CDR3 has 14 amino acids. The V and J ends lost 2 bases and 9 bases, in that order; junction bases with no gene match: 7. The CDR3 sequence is CASSFSETSGMQYF. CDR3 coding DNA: TGCGCCAGCAGCTTTTCGGAGACTAGCGGGATGCAGTACTTC. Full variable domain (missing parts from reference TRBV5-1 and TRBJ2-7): KAGVTQTPRYLIKTRGQQVTLSCSPISGHRSVSWYQQTPGQGLQFLFEYFSETQRNKGNFPGRFSGRQFSNSRSEMNVSTLELGDSALYLCASSFSETSGMQYFGPGTRLTVT.

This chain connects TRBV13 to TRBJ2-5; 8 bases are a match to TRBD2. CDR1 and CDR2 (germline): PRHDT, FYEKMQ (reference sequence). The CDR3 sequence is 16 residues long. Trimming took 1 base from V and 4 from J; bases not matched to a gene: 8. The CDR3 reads CASSLAGLASGETQYF. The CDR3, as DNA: TGTGCCAGCAGCTTAGCAGGACTAGCCAGCGGAGAGACCCAGTACTTC.

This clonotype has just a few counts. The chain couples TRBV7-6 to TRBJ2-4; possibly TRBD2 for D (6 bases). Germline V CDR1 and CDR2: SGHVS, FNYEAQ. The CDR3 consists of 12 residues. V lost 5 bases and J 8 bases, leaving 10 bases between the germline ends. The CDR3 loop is CASSPGEHIQYF. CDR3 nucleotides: TGTGCCAGCAGCCCGGGGGAGCACATTCAGTACTTC.

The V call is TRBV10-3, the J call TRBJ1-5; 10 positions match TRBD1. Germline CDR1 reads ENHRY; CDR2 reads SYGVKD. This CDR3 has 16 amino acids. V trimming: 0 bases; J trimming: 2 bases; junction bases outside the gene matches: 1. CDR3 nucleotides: TGTGCCATCAGTGAGTCTGGGACAGGGGGCAATCAGCCCCAGCATTTT. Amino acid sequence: CAISESGTGGNQPQHF.

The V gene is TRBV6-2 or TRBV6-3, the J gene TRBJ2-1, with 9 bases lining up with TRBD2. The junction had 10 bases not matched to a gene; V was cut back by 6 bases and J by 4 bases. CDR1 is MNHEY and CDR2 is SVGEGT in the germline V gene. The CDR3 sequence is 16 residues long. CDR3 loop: CASSSPAAGGYNEQFF. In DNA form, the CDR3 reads TGTGCCAGCAGCTCCCCCGCTGCGGGGGGGTACAATGAGCAGTTCTTC.

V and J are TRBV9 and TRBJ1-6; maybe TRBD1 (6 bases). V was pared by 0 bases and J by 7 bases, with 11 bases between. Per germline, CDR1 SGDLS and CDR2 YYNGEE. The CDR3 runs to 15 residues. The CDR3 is CASSVEGTRNSPLHF. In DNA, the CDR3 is TGTGCCAGCAGCGTAGAGGGGACAAGGAATTCACCCCTCCACTTT.